The 21 T cell receptor beta chains below were found in one sample sequenced in a study of blood T cell repertoires in COVID-19. Method: immunoSEQ multiplex PCR; TCRdb's copy keeps in-frame clones and lacks some. The table lists 100,000 to 150,000 clones, about 90% of them singletons. The source material was peripheral blood. Source of these receptors: a man between 70 and 80 years old who had recovered from COVID-19.

The J gene is TRBJ1-2, the V gene TRBV18; possibly TRBD1 for D (6 bases). Germline values: CDR1 KGHSH, CDR2 LQKENI. This CDR3 contains 15 residues. Trimming cost V 6 bases and J 0 bases, with 14 bases left between them. CDR3 region: CASSATGQANYGYTF. The CDR3 bases are TGTGCCAGCTCCGCGACAGGCCAAGCTAACTATGGCTACACCTTC. The entire variable domain, with the rest obtained from reference TRBV18 and TRBJ1-2, is as follows: NAGVMQNPRHLVRRRGQEARLRCSPMKGHSHVYWYRQLPEEGLKFMVYLQKENIIDESGMPKERFSAEFPKEGPSILRIQQVVRGDSAAYFCASSATGQANYGYTFGSGTRLTVV.

V is TRBV30 and J is TRBJ1-1; D not certain. CDR1 is GTSNPN and CDR2 is SVGIG in the germline V gene (reference sequence). This CDR3 is 13 amino acids long. V was pared by 8 bases and J by 1 base, with 14 bases between. CDR3 in DNA: TGTGCCAAGGAGGAGGGATGGAACACTGAAGCTTTCTTT. Its protein product is CAKEEGWNTEAFF.

This clone appeared a single time. V gene TRBV29-1 combines with J gene TRBJ2-5; TRBD2 might be the D (6 bases). Germline loops: CDR1 SQVTM, CDR2 ANQGSEA. This CDR3 is 13 amino acids long. The germline V and J ends were trimmed by 7 bases and 2 bases, with 14 bases remaining between them. The CDR3 is CSAEVGGQETQYF. CDR3 nucleotide sequence: TGCAGCGCTGAGGTGGGGGGTCAAGAGACCCAGTACTTC.

The V gene is TRBV2, the J gene TRBJ2-2, with TRBD1 identical over 9 bases. This CDR3 spans 17 amino acids. The J segment lost 7 bases and the V segment lost 0 bases, leaving 9 bases of the junction unmatched. Germline V gives CDR1 SNHLY, CDR2 FYNNEI. CDR3 amino acids: CASSEALGQGSNGELFF. CDR3 DNA: TGTGCCAGCAGTGAAGCTCTGGGACAGGGATCAAACGGGGAGCTGTTTTTT.

This clone has a single count. This chain joins TRBV3-1 (or the pseudogene TRBV3-2) and TRBJ2-1; 12 positions agree with TRBD2. The CDR3 spans 14 residues. J was trimmed by 6 bases and V by 3 bases; bases with no gene match: 0. From germline, CDR1 is LGHDT and CDR2 YNNKEL (reference sequence). CDR3 in amino acids: CASSQGLAGNEQFF. For the CDR3, the DNA is TGTGCCAGCAGCCAGGGACTAGCGGGCAATGAGCAGTTCTTC.

V and J are TRBV11-1 and TRBJ2-1, with D uncertain. The ends were cut back, 2 bases at V and 5 bases at J, with 7 bases in the middle. Germline assignment: CDR1 SGHAT and CDR2 FQDESV (reference sequence). This CDR3 spans 13 amino acids. CDR3 amino acids: CASSLKLNNEQFF. In DNA, the CDR3 is TGTGCCAGCAGCTTAAAACTTAACAATGAGCAGTTCTTC.

V and J are TRBV5-1 and TRBJ1-1; 10 bases are shared with TRBD1. This CDR3 has 16 amino acids. V shed 0 bases, J shed 5 bases, and the junction held 7 bases outside the gene matches. Germline values: CDR1 SGHRS, CDR2 YFSETQ. The DNA of the CDR3 is TGCGCCAGCAGCTTGGAGGGGACAGGGGCCGGTACTGAAGCTTTCTTT. Its protein is CASSLEGTGAGTEAFF.

The chain recombines TRBV11-2 with TRBJ2-1, with 15 bases aligning to TRBD2. CDR3 size: 15 residues. Germline assignment: CDR1 SGHAT and CDR2 FQNNGV. J gave up 11 bases and V 5 bases, and 7 bases lay outside the gene matches. The CDR3 protein is CASSPGTSGGLKQFF. For the CDR3, the DNA is TGTGCCAGCAGCCCGGGGACTAGCGGGGGGCTGAAGCAGTTCTTC.

This chain links TRBV7-9 with TRBJ2-2; 11 nucleotides align to TRBD1. The CDR3 is 15 amino acids. Per germline, CDR1 SEHNR and CDR2 FQNEAQ (reference sequence). The ends lost 5 bases at V and 4 bases at J; junction bases unmatched: 3. CDR3 DNA sequence: TGTGCCAGCAGCGCCGGGACAGGGGGCACCGGGGAGCTGTTTTTT. Translation gives CASSAGTGGTGELFF.

The chain is built from TRBV5-8 and TRBJ2-2, with 7 bases aligning to TRBD2. The CDR3 sequence is 14 residues long. The V gene end was trimmed by 3 bases and the J gene end by 3 bases; junction bases not matched to a gene: 2. The germline V gene encodes CDR1 SGHTS and CDR2 YDEGEE. CDR3 sequence reads: CASSSTSYTGELFF. CDR3 nucleotides: TGTGCCAGCAGCTCGACTAGCTACACCGGGGAGCTGTTTTTT. Using reference TRBV5-8 and TRBJ2-2 for the parts outside the CDR3, the full variable domain is EAGVTQSPTHLIKTRGQQATLRCSPISGHTSVYWYQQALGLGLQFLLWYDEGEERNRGNFPPRFSGRQFPNYSSELNVNALELEDSALYLCASSSTSYTGELFFGEGSRLTVL.

J is TRBJ2-3 and V is TRBV6-2 or TRBV6-3, with a tentative D call TRBD1 (6 bases). Germline V gene lookup returns CDR1 MNHEY and CDR2 SVGEGT. The CDR3 spans 19 residues. V was clipped by 2 bases and J by 4 bases, with 25 bases between them. CDR3 loop: CASSYGTQGVQLAADTQYF. The DNA for the CDR3 is TGTGCCAGCAGTTACGGGACACAGGGCGTCCAGTTAGCAGCAGATACGCAGTATTTT.

This chain links TRBV11-3 with TRBJ2-3; D is uncertain. The ends were cut back, 5 bases at V and 1 base at J, with 10 bases in the middle. This CDR3 has 14 amino acids. CDR1 and CDR2 from the germline V gene are SGHNT and YENEEA. This CDR3 is CASSRSSRTDTQYF. The CDR3 DNA reads as TGTGCCAGCAGCCGGAGCTCACGCACAGATACGCAGTATTTT.

The chain uses TRBV5-1 and TRBJ2-7, with 11 bases identical to TRBD1. Germline V gives CDR1 SGHRS, CDR2 YFSETQ. J was trimmed by 2 bases and V by 5 bases; bases with no gene match: 9. The CDR3 consists of 16 residues. The CDR3 reads CASRDVPGQGAYEQYF. Here the CDR3 DNA reads TGCGCCAGCAGGGATGTACCGGGACAGGGGGCCTACGAGCAGTACTTC.

The rearrangement joins TRBV7-9 to TRBJ1-2; D gene ambiguous. The germline V gene has CDR1 SEHNR and CDR2 FQNEAQ (reference sequence). V lost 10 bases and J 0 bases, leaving 12 bases between the germline ends. This CDR3 has 13 residues. DNA for the CDR3: TGTGCCATCGAGGCGGTGGCTAACTATGGCTACACCTTC. As protein: CAIEAVANYGYTF. The full variable domain, its missing parts supplied by reference TRBV7-9 and TRBJ1-2, is DTGVSQNPRHKITKRGQNVTFRCDPISEHNRLYWYRQTLGQGPEFLTYFQNEAQLEKSRLLSDRFSAERPKGSFSTLEIQRTEQGDSAMYLCAIEAVANYGYTFGSGTRLTVV.

The rearrangement uses TRBV11-3 and TRBJ2-3; a weak D match, TRBD2 (5 bases). The germline CDR1 and CDR2 sequences are SGHNT and YENEEA. CDR3 length: 15 amino acids. V dropped 1 base and J dropped 7 bases, with 15 bases sitting between them. The CDR3 sequence: CASSLVGSGLNTQYF. DNA of the CDR3: TGTGCCAGCAGCTTAGTAGGTTCGGGGTTGAATACGCAGTATTTT.

This sequence joins TRBV6-5 and TRBJ1-4, with TRBD1 as a possible D gene (6 bases). Germline CDR1 is MNHEY and CDR2 is SVGAGI. The CDR3 loop spans 15 amino acids. V lost 4 bases to trimming and J lost 4 bases, with 13 bases between them. CDR3 sequence (DNA): TGTGCCAGCAGTTCTTGGGCAGGGGTTAATGAAAAACTGTTTTTT. It is translated as CASSSWAGVNEKLFF.

This sequence joins TRBV14 and TRBJ1-1; 7 bases are a match to TRBD1. CDR3 size: 15 residues. After removal of 4 bases from V and 1 base from J, the junction contained 6 bases not matched to a gene. Germline lookup yields CDR1 SGHDN and CDR2 FVKESK. Here the CDR3 reads CASSPPGTANTEAFF. The CDR3 region has the DNA TGTGCCAGCAGCCCCCCTGGGACAGCGAACACTGAAGCTTTCTTT. Full variable domain (rest looked up from reference TRBV14 and TRBJ1-1): EAGVTQFPSHSVIEKGQTVTLRCDPISGHDNLYWYRRVMGKEIKFLLHFVKESKQDESGMPNNRFLAERTGGTYSTLKVQPAELEDSGVYFCASSPPGTANTEAFFGQGTRLTVV.

The V gene is TRBV2, the J gene TRBJ2-3; 11 nucleotides match TRBD1. J was trimmed by 2 bases and V by 5 bases; bases with no gene match: 3. The CDR3 length is 15 residues. CDR1 is SNHLY and CDR2 is FYNNEI in the germline V gene. CDR3 DNA: TGTGCCAGCAGTAGGGGACAGGGGGACACAGATACGCAGTATTTT. This codes for CASSRGQGDTDTQYF.

CDR3 in DNA: TGTGCCAGTTTTAGCGGGAACACCGGGGAGCTGTTTTTT. Its translation: CASFSGNTGELFF. This chain joins TRBV6-5 and TRBJ2-2; maybe TRBD2 (6 bases). CDR3 length: 13 residues. Looked up from germline, CDR1 is MNHEY and CDR2 is SVGAGI. The V end lost 9 bases, the J end lost 1 base, and 9 bases lay between the germline ends.

The gene calls are TRBV3-1 (or the pseudogene TRBV3-2) and TRBJ2-1; 9 bases match TRBD2. CDR1 and CDR2 (germline): LGHDT, YNNKEL (reference sequence). Germline trimming cut 2 bases from V and 3 bases from J; bases unmatched to any gene: 2. The length of the CDR3 is 15 residues. CDR3 nucleotides: TGTGCCAGCAGCCAATTTAGCGGGAGCTACAATGAGCAGTTCTTC. It specifies CASSQFSGSYNEQFF.

J is TRBJ2-7 and V is TRBV7-2; D gene unclear. This CDR3 is built from 12 residues. Germline CDR1 SGHTA, CDR2 FQGNSA. With 5 bases removed from V and 4 bases from J, the gap between germline ends came to 9 bases. DNA for the CDR3: TGTGCCAGCAGCCCCAGAAATTACGAGCAGTACTTC. This sequence encodes CASSPRNYEQYF.